Each of the 9 T cell receptor beta chains below was sequenced from the same sample in a study of CD8+ T cells in alopecia areata. Sequencing used cDNA as its template, made by extracting RNA and reverse transcribing it. Clones were read by immunoSEQ multiplex PCR, and TCRdb kept only the in-frame ones, dropping some. The repertoire holds several thousand clones, with around 93% as singletons. Treatment denoted: oral pan-JAK inhibitor, 5-10 mg twice daily. Alopecia areata patients provided lesional scalp punch biopsies and peripheral blood, both collected for the study. The starting material was skin, obtained at week 4, from a patient treated with tofacitinib. The receptors derive from a human donor with alopecia areata.

The chain combines TRBV28 with TRBJ2-7, with D possibly matching TRBD2 (7 bases). Germline V gives CDR1 MDHEN, CDR2 SYDVKM. The V end was cut by 6 bases, the J end by 6 bases, with 15 bases between. The CDR3 contains 13 residues. The DNA of the CDR3 is TGTGCCAGCAGCGGGGGGCGGGGCATCGAGCAGTACTTC. This codes for CASSGGRGIEQYF.

The chain carries TRBV19 and TRBJ2-5, with 10 positions matching TRBD2. This CDR3 region has 14 residues. J gave up 1 base and V 7 bases, and 3 bases lay outside the gene matches. Germline assignment: CDR1 LNHDA and CDR2 SQIVND (reference sequence). CDR3 loop: CASKERGGQETQYF. In DNA form, the CDR3 reads TGTGCCAGTAAGGAGCGGGGGGGCCAAGAGACCCAGTACTTC.

This clone was found once. The chain recombines TRBV7-2 with TRBJ1-4; D gene uncertain. This CDR3 region has 16 residues. Germline V lookup: CDR1 SGHTA, CDR2 FQGNSA. Trimming stripped 1 base from V and 8 bases from J, with 17 bases between. The CDR3 is CASSLGGSALGEKLFF. The CDR3 DNA reads TGTGCCAGCAGCTTAGGGGGTTCAGCCCTAGGGGAAAAACTGTTTTTT.

This chain uses TRBV6-5 with TRBJ1-2; D is possibly TRBD1 (6 bases). CDR3 length: 15 amino acids. Germline CDR1 is MNHEY and CDR2 is SVGAGI. V was trimmed by 6 bases and J by 0 bases, leaving 14 bases between them. CDR3 protein: CASSDRSQANYGYTF. CDR3 sequence (DNA): TGTGCCAGCAGCGACAGGAGTCAAGCTAACTATGGCTACACCTTC.

The chain uses TRBV27 and TRBJ1-6; TRBD1 agrees at 7 bases. Germline V gene data show CDR1 as MNHEY and CDR2 as SMNVEV (reference sequence). The CDR3 is made up of 16 amino acids. V shed 2 bases and J 6 bases; nucleotides not matched to a gene: 7. CDR3 in amino acids: CASSLEGAGFNSPLHF. The CDR3 DNA sequence: TGTGCCAGCAGTTTAGAGGGGGCTGGCTTTAATTCACCCCTCCACTTT.

J is TRBJ1-2 and V is TRBV7-2; no reliable D call. V lost 2 bases, J lost 0 bases, and 10 bases lay in between. Germline CDR1 is SGHTA and CDR2 is FQGNSA. The CDR3 contains 15 residues. CDR3 sequence: CASSLLGPSNYGYTF. CDR3 in DNA: TGTGCCAGCAGCTTACTAGGACCGTCTAACTATGGCTACACCTTC.

This chain joins TRBV5-1 and TRBJ2-2, with a possible D match to TRBD1 (6 bases). CDR3 size: 14 residues. The ends were cut back, 2 bases at V and 5 bases at J, with 10 bases in the middle. The germline CDR1 and CDR2 sequences are SGHRS and YFSETQ. CDR3 sequence (DNA): TGCGCCAGCAGCTTTGTACAGGGAACCGGGGAGCTGTTTTTT. Translating it yields CASSFVQGTGELFF.

The chain couples TRBV5-1 to TRBJ2-3, with D perhaps TRBD2 (5 bases). V dropped 3 bases and J dropped 4 bases, with 15 bases sitting between them. Germline CDR1 reads SGHRS; CDR2 reads YFSETQ. The CDR3 loop spans 15 amino acids. The CDR3 sequence: CASSSDSEGPDTQYF. The CDR3, as DNA: TGCGCCAGCAGCTCCGATAGCGAAGGCCCAGATACGCAGTATTTT.

The V gene is TRBV9, the J gene TRBJ2-4, with D perhaps matching TRBD1 (5 bases). Looked up from germline, CDR1 is SGDLS and CDR2 is YYNGEE. With 3 bases removed from V and 8 bases from J, the gap between germline ends came to 15 bases. The CDR3 is made up of 14 amino acids. The CDR3 region has the DNA TGTGCCAGCAGCGCCTCCGACAGATGGGACATTCAGTACTTC. The encoded protein is CASSASDRWDIQYF.